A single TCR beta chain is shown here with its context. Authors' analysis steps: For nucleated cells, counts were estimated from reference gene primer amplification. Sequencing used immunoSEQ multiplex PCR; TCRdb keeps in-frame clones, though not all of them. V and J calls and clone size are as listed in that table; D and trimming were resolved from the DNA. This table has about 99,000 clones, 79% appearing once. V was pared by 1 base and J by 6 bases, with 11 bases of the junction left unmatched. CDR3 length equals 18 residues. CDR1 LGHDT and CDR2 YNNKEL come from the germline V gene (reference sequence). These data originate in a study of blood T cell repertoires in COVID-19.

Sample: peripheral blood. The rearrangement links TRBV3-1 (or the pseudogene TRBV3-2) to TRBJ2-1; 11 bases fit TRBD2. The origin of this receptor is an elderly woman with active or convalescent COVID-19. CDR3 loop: CASSQVMASGRRSNEQFF. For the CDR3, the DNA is TGTGCCAGCAGCCAAGTAATGGCTAGCGGGAGGAGAAGCAATGAGCAGTTCTTC.